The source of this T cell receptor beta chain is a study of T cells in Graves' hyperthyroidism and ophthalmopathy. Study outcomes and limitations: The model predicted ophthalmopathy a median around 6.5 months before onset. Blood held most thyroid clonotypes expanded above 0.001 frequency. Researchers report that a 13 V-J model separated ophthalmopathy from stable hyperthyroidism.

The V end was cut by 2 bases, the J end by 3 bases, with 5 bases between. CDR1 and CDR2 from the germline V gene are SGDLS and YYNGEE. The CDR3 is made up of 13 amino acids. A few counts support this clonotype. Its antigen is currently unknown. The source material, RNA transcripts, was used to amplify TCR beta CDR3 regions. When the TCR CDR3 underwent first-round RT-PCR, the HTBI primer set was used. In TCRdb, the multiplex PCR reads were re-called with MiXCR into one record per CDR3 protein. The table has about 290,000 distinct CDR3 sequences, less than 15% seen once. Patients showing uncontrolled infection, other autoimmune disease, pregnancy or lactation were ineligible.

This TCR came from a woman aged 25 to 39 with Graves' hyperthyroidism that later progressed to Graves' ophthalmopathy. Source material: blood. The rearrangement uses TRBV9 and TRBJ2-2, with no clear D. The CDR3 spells CASSVRYTGELFF. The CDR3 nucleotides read TGTGCCAGCAGCGTTCGGTACACCGGGGAGCTGTTTTTT.